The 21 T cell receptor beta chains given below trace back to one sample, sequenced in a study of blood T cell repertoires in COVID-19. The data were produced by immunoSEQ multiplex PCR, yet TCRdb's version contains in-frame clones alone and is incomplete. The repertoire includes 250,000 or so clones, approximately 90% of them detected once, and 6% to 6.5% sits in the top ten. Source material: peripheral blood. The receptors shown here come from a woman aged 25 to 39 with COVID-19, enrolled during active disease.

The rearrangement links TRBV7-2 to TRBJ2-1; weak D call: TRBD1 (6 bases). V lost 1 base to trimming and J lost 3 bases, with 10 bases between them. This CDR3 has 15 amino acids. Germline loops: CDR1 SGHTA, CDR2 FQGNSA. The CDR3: CASSLDWTVYNEQFF. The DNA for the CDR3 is TGTGCCAGCAGCTTAGATTGGACAGTCTACAATGAGCAGTTCTTC. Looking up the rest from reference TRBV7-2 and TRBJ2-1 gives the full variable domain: GAGVSQSPSNKVTEKGKDVELRCDPISGHTALYWYRQSLGQGLEFLIYFQGNSAPDKSGLPSDRFSAERTGGSVSTLTIQRTQQEDSAVYLCASSLDWTVYNEQFFGPGTRLTVL.

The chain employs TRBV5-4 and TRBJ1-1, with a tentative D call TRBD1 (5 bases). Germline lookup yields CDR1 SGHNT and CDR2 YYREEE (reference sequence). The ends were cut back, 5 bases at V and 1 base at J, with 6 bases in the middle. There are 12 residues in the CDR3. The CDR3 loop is CASRGGNTEAFF. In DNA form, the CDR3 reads TGTGCCAGCAGGGGGGGGAACACTGAAGCTTTCTTT.

The CDR3 sequence: CASSPSRQGETDTQYF. The CDR3 DNA is TGCGCCAGCAGCCCTTCCCGACAGGGGGAAACAGATACGCAGTATTTT. The chain couples TRBV4-3 to TRBJ2-3; 9 bases match TRBD1. This CDR3 is built from 16 residues. Germline-derived CDR1 and CDR2 are LGHNA and YSLEER. Trimming cost V 4 bases and J 3 bases; bases outside gene matches: 8.

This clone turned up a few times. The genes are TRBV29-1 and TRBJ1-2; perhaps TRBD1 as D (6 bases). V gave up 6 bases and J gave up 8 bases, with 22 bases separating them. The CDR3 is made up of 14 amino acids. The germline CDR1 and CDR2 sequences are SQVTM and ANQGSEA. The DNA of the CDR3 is TGCAGCGTAGATAAGACAGGAGCCGAGGGGGGCTACACCTTC. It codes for CSVDKTGAEGGYTF.

DNA for the CDR3: TGTGCCAGCAGTTACAGACAGGGTGATAATTCACCCCTCCACTTT. Its translation is CASSYRQGDNSPLHF. The rearrangement links TRBV6-6 to TRBJ1-6; 7 bases map to TRBD1. The CDR3 covers 15 residues. Germline assignment: CDR1 MNHNY and CDR2 SVGAGI (reference sequence). J was trimmed by 5 bases and V by 2 bases; bases with no gene match: 3.

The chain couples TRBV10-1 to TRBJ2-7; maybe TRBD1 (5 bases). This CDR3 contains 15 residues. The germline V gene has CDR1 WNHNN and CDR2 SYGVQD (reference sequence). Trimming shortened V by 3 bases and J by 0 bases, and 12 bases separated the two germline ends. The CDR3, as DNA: TGCGCCAGCAGTGATCAGGGAATGAGCTCCTACGAGCAGTACTTC. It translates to CASSDQGMSSYEQYF.

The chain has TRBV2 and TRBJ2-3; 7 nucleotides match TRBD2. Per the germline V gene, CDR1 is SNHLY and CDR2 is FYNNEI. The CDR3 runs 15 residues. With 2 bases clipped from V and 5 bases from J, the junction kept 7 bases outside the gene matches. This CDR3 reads CASSERWGGGDTQYF. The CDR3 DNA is TGTGCCAGCAGTGAACGGTGGGGGGGAGGAGATACGCAGTATTTT.

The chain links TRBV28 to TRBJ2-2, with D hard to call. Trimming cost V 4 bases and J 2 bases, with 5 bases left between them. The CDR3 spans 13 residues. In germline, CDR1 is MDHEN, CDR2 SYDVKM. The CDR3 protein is CASSSLNTGELFF. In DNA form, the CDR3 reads TGTGCCAGCAGTTCTCTAAACACCGGGGAGCTGTTTTTT.

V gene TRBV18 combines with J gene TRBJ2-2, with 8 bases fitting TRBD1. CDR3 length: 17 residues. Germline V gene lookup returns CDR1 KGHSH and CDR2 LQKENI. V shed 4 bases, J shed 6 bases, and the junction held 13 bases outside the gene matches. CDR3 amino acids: CASSRAVPGQGAGELFF. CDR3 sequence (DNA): TGTGCCAGCTCACGGGCAGTGCCCGGACAGGGCGCCGGGGAGCTGTTTTTT.

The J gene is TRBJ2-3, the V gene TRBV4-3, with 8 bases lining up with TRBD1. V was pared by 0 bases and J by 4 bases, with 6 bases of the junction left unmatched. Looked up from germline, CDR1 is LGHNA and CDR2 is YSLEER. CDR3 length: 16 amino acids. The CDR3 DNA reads TGCGCCAGCAGCCAAGATTACAGGGGGTTCGCAGATACGCAGTATTTT. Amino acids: CASSQDYRGFADTQYF.

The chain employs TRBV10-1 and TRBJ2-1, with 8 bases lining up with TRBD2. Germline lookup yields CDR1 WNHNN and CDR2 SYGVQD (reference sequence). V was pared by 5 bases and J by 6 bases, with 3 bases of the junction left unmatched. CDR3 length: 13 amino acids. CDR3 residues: CASSPGTSNEQFF. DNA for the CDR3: TGCGCCAGCAGTCCCGGGACTAGCAATGAGCAGTTCTTC.

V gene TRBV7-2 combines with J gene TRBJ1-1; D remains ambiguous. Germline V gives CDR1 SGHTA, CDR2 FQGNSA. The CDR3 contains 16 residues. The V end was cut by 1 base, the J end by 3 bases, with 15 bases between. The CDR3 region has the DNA TGTGCCAGCAGCTTAGAGGCGGGGAGGAAGGACACTGAAGCTTTCTTT. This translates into CASSLEAGRKDTEAFF.

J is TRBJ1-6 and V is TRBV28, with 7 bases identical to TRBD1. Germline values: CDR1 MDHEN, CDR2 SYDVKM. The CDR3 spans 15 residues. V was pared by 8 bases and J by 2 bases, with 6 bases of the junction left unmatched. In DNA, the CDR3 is TGTGCCAGCGTAAGGGGGCCCCCCTATAATTCACCCCTCCACTTT. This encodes CASVRGPPYNSPLHF.

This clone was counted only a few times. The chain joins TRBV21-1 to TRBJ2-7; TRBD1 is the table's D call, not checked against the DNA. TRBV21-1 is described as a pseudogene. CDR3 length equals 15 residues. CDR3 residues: CASSKSVGHNYEQYV. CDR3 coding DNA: TGTGCCAGCAGCAAATCTGTGGGGCATAACTACGAGCAGTACGTC.

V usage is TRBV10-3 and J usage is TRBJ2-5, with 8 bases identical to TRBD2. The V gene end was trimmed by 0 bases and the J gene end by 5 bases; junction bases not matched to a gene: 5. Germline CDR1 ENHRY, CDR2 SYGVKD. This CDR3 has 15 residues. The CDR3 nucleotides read TGTGCCATCAGTGAGTCCGACGGGAGGGTGGAGACCCAGTACTTC. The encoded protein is CAISESDGRVETQYF.

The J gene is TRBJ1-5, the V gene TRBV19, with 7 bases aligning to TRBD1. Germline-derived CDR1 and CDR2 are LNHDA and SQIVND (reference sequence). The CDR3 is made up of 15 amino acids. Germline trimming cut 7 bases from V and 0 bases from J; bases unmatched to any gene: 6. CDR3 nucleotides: TGTGCCAGTACCTGGACAGGCTATAGCAATCAGCCCCAGCATTTT. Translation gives CASTWTGYSNQPQHF.

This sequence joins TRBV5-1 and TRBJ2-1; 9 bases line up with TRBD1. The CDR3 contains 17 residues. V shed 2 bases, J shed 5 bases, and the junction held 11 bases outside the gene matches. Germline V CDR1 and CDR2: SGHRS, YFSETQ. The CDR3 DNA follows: TGCGCCAGCAGCTTCGCCAGGGGACAGGGAGTCCACAATGAGCAGTTCTTC. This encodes CASSFARGQGVHNEQFF.

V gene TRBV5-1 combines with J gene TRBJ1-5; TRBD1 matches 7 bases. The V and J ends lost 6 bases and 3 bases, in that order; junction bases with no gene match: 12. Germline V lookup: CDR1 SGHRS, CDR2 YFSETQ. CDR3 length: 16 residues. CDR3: CASTKEGASPNQPQHF. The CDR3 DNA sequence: TGCGCCAGCACCAAGGAGGGGGCGAGCCCCAATCAGCCCCAGCATTTT.

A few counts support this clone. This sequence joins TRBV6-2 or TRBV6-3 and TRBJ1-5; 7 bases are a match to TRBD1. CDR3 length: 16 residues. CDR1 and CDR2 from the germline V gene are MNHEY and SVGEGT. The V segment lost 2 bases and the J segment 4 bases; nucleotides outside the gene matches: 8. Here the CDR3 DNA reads TGTGCCAGCAGTTACCAGACAGGGCGAGAAAATCAGCCCCAGCATTTT. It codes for CASSYQTGRENQPQHF.

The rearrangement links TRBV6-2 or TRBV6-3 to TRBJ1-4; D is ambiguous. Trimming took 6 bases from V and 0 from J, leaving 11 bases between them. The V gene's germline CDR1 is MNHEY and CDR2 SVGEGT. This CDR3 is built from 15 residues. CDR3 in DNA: TGTGCCAGCAGCCACTACTTTGCAACTAATGAAAAACTGTTTTTT. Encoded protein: CASSHYFATNEKLFF.

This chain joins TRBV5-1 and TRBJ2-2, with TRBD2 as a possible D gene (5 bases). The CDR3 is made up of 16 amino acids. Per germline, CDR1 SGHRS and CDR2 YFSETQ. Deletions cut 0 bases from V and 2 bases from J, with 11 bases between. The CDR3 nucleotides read TGCGCCAGCAGCTTGGGAGGGAGTTTAAACACCGGGGAGCTGTTTTTT. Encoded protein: CASSLGGSLNTGELFF.